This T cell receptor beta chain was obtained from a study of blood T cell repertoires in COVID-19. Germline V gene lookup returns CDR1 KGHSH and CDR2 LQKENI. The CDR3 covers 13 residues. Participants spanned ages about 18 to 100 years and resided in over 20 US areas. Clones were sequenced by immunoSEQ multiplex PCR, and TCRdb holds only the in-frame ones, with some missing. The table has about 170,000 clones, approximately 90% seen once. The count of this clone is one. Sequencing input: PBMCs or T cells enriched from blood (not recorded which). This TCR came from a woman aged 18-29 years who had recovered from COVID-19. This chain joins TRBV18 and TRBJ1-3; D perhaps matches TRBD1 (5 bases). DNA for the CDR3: TGTGCTTCTCAGGGCTCCTCTGGAAACACCATATATTTT. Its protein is CASQGSSGNTIYF.